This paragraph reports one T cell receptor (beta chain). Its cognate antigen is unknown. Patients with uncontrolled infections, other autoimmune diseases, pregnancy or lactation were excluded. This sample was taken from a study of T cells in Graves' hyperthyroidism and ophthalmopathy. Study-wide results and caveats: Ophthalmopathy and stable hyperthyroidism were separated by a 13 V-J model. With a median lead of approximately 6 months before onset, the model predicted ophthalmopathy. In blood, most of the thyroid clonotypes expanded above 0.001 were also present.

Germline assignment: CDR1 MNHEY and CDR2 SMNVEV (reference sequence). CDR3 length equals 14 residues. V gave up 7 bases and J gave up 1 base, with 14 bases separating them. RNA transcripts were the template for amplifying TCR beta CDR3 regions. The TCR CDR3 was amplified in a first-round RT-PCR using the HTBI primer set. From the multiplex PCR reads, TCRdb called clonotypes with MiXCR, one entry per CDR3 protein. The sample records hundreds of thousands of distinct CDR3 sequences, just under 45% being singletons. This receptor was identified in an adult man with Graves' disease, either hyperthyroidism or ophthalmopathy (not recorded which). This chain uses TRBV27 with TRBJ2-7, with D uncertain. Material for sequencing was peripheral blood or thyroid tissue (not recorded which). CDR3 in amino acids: CASTHQDESYEQYF. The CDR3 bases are TGTGCCAGCACCCATCAAGACGAGTCCTACGAGCAGTACTTC.